Following are 21 T cell receptor beta chains from one sample sequenced in a study of blood T cell repertoires in COVID-19 (dated by TCRdb to 2020 to 2022). Library preparation used the immunoSEQ multiplex PCR assay. What TCRdb holds here is the immuneACCESS table cut down to in-frame rearrangements. Part of the clones is not present; checked against another copy, under half of the missing clones reflect an unresolved V gene, and the others are unexplained. This sample comprises under 100,000 clones, roughly 88% of them detected only once. The leading ten clones occupy around 2.9% of the sample. The specimen sequenced was peripheral blood. These receptors were collected from a woman older than 75 with COVID-19, enrolled during active disease.

The chain links TRBV30 to TRBJ2-1; no definite D call. The germline V gene encodes CDR1 GTSNPN and CDR2 SVGIG (reference sequence). This CDR3 spans 13 amino acids. Trimming took 0 bases from V and 4 from J, leaving 7 bases between them. CDR3 coding DNA: TGTGCCTGGAGTGTTTCCCAATACAATGAGCAGTTCTTC. Residues: CAWSVSQYNEQFF. Drawing the rest from reference TRBV30 and TRBJ2-1, the complete variable domain is SQTIHQWPATLVQPVGSPLSLECTVEGTSNPNLYWYRQAAGRGLQLLFYSVGIGQISSEVPQNLSASRPQDRQFILSSKKLLLSDSGFYLCAWSVSQYNEQFFGPGTRLTVL.

DNA of the CDR3: TGCGCCAGCAGGCCCGGGACTAGCGGACAAGAGACCCAGTACTTC. Its translation is CASRPGTSGQETQYF. The chain joins TRBV5-1 to TRBJ2-5; 11 nucleotides agree with TRBD2. The germline V gene has CDR1 SGHRS and CDR2 YFSETQ. Trimming cost V 5 bases and J 2 bases; bases outside gene matches: 5. The CDR3 extends over 15 amino acids.

The J gene is TRBJ2-2, the V gene TRBV27; the D gene is possibly TRBD2 (6 bases). The CDR3 is 14 residues long. The V end was cut by 4 bases, the J end by 5 bases, with 11 bases between. Germline V lookup: CDR1 MNHEY, CDR2 SMNVEV (reference sequence). The CDR3 is CASSWSGGTGELFF. CDR3 DNA: TGTGCCAGCAGTTGGAGCGGAGGGACCGGGGAGCTGTTTTTT.

V usage is TRBV3-1 (or the pseudogene TRBV3-2) and J usage is TRBJ1-1; 7 bases are shared with TRBD1. The V gene end was trimmed by 6 bases and the J gene end by 7 bases; junction bases not matched to a gene: 5. CDR3 size: 12 residues. Germline CDR1 is LGHDT and CDR2 is YNNKEL (reference sequence). Here the CDR3 DNA reads TGTGCCAGCAGAGGGGGCGACCTTGAAGCTTTCTTT. This sequence encodes CASRGGDLEAFF.

The chain is built from TRBV18 and TRBJ2-7, with TRBD2 matching 9 bases. V lost 4 bases to trimming and J lost 4 bases; unmatched junction nucleotides: 5. Germline CDR1 and CDR2: KGHSH and LQKENI. The CDR3 has 14 amino acids. The CDR3 region is CASSLAGALYEQYF. CDR3 coding DNA: TGTGCCAGCTCACTAGCGGGAGCACTTTACGAGCAGTACTTC.

CDR3: CASTLVQGYGYTF. The CDR3, as DNA: TGTGCCAGCACCCTGGTTCAGGGCTATGGCTACACCTTC. The chain carries TRBV28 and TRBJ1-2; weak D call: TRBD1 (5 bases). Trimming pared 7 bases from V and 4 bases from J, leaving 13 bases between. Germline loops: CDR1 MDHEN, CDR2 SYDVKM. CDR3 length: 13 amino acids.

CDR3 sequence (DNA): TGTGCCAGCTCATCGTACAATGAGCAGTTCTTC. It is translated as CASSSYNEQFF. The chain is built from TRBV18 and TRBJ2-1; D is unclear. V lost 5 bases and J lost 4, with 3 bases in between. Germline CDR1 reads KGHSH; CDR2 reads LQKENI. The CDR3 consists of 11 residues.

This sequence joins TRBV9 and TRBJ1-4; 8 positions agree with TRBD1. V shed 3 bases and J 0 bases; nucleotides not matched to a gene: 4. The CDR3 consists of 16 residues. The germline gives CDR1 SGDLS, CDR2 YYNGEE. The DNA for the CDR3 is TGTGCCAGCAGCGCTGGACAGGGTACAACTAATGAAAAACTGTTTTTT. Translated, it gives CASSAGQGTTNEKLFF.

The chain joins TRBV9 to TRBJ2-1; D possibly corresponds to TRBD2 (6 bases). Germline V lookup: CDR1 SGDLS, CDR2 YYNGEE. The length of the CDR3 is 15 residues. Between the trimmed V and J ends, which lost 0 bases and 10 bases, there was a span of 17 bases. The CDR3 region is CASSVGGTPSDEQFF. The DNA of the CDR3 is TGTGCCAGCAGCGTAGGGGGGACTCCATCAGACGAGCAGTTCTTC.

V is TRBV23-1 and J is TRBJ2-2; 7 bases map to TRBD1. TRBV23-1 is annotated as an ORF whose role is uncertain. The CDR3 runs 15 residues. V dropped 3 bases and J dropped 6; count of bases not matched to a gene: 7. CDR3: CASSQARQGPGELFF. Here the CDR3 DNA reads TGCGCCAGCAGTCAGGCAAGACAGGGACCCGGGGAGCTGTTTTTT.

Only one count was recorded for this clone. CDR3 sequence: CASRSVFSYEQYF. DNA of the CDR3: TGTGCCAGCAGGAGTGTATTTTCCTACGAGCAGTACTTC. The rearrangement joins TRBV12-3 or TRBV12-4 to TRBJ2-7; D remains ambiguous. Trimming removed 6 bases at V and 1 base at J, with 10 bases between. The CDR3 spans 13 residues.

The chain joins TRBV2 to TRBJ2-7; 10 bases agree with TRBD2. Germline CDR1 is SNHLY and CDR2 is FYNNEI. The CDR3 has 17 amino acids. V was pared by 8 bases and J by 5 bases, with 18 bases of the junction left unmatched. Here the CDR3 DNA reads TGTGCCAGCGCCTGGGGGTCCCTAGCGGGGGCCAGGCACGAGCAGTACTTC. This translates into CASAWGSLAGARHEQYF. Looking up the rest from reference TRBV2 and TRBJ2-7 gives the full variable domain: EPEVTQTPSHQVTQMGQEVILRCVPISNHLYFYWYRQILGQKVEFLVSFYNNEISEKSEIFDDQFSVERPDGSNFTLKIRSTKLEDSAMYFCASAWGSLAGARHEQYFGPGTRLTVT.

The J gene is TRBJ1-5, the V gene TRBV5-1; D is uncertain. The CDR3 runs to 13 residues. Germline values: CDR1 SGHRS, CDR2 YFSETQ. Trimming took off 2 bases at V and 0 bases at J, with 3 bases between the two ends. The CDR3 is CASSFSSNQPQHF. In DNA form, the CDR3 reads TGCGCCAGCAGCTTCAGTAGCAATCAGCCCCAGCATTTT.

The genes are TRBV18 and TRBJ1-1; D call uncertain. Germline V lookup: CDR1 KGHSH, CDR2 LQKENI. The CDR3 is 14 residues long. The germline V and J ends were trimmed by 3 bases and 5 bases, with 13 bases remaining between them. The CDR3 loop is CASSPYREGTEAFF. CDR3 coding DNA: TGTGCCAGCTCACCGTATCGTGAGGGTACTGAAGCTTTCTTT.

The chain couples TRBV24-1 to TRBJ2-3, with D tentatively TRBD2 (6 bases). V was shortened by 4 bases and J by 0 bases, with 10 bases between the two germline ends. This CDR3 has 15 amino acids. From germline, CDR1 is KGHDR and CDR2 SFDVKD. The CDR3 is CATSDPGRSTDTQYF. The DNA for the CDR3 is TGTGCCACCAGTGACCCCGGGAGAAGCACAGATACGCAGTATTTT.

The V call is TRBV12-3 or TRBV12-4, the J call TRBJ1-3; no reliable D call. There are 13 residues in the CDR3. Trimming cost V 2 bases and J 5 bases, with 7 bases left between them. The CDR3 is CASSLPPRNTIYF. The CDR3 DNA reads as TGTGCCAGCAGTTTACCCCCCAGAAACACCATATATTTT.

The count of this clone is one. The rearrangement joins TRBV6-5 to TRBJ2-7, with no clear D. With 7 bases removed from V and 4 bases from J, the gap between germline ends came to 14 bases. CDR1 and CDR2 (germline): MNHEY, SVGAGI. The length of the CDR3 is 13 residues. The CDR3 loop is CASTNRALYEQYF. The CDR3 coding sequence is TGTGCCAGCACAAATCGAGCCCTATACGAGCAGTACTTC.

The chain employs TRBV2 and TRBJ1-2, with 11 nucleotides matching TRBD1. The CDR3 totals 15 residues. Trimming took 3 bases from V and 7 from J; bases not matched to a gene: 7. Germline CDR1 reads SNHLY; CDR2 reads FYNNEI. The CDR3 loop is CASSEFGQGAGGYTF. The CDR3 DNA is TGTGCCAGCAGTGAGTTTGGACAGGGGGCTGGTGGCTACACCTTC.

The chain uses TRBV28 and TRBJ2-1; 12 nucleotides line up with TRBD2. The CDR3 runs to 17 residues. Losses at the gene ends were 6 bases for V and 1 base for J; bases not matched to a gene: 7. Germline values: CDR1 MDHEN, CDR2 SYDVKM. CDR3 region: CASRLPSGRASYNEQFF. The CDR3 DNA follows: TGTGCCAGCAGGCTACCTAGCGGGAGGGCTTCCTACAATGAGCAGTTCTTC.

The V call is TRBV6-5, the J call TRBJ2-1; TRBD2 aligns across 8 bases. From germline, CDR1 is MNHEY and CDR2 SVGAGI. The CDR3 runs to 14 residues. Germline trimming cut 0 bases from V and 9 bases from J; bases unmatched to any gene: 4. The CDR3 DNA is TGTGCCAGCAGTTACTCCACTAGCGGTATTGAGCAGTTCTTC. It yields the protein CASSYSTSGIEQFF.

This chain uses TRBV9 with TRBJ2-7; 8 bases line up with TRBD1. Trimming took 5 bases from V and 5 from J; bases not matched to a gene: 9. CDR1 is SGDLS and CDR2 is YYNGEE in the germline V gene. CDR3 length: 14 residues. The DNA of the CDR3 is TGTGCCAGCAGTAAAGGACAGGGACGAGACGAGCAGTACTTC. Protein product: CASSKGQGRDEQYF.